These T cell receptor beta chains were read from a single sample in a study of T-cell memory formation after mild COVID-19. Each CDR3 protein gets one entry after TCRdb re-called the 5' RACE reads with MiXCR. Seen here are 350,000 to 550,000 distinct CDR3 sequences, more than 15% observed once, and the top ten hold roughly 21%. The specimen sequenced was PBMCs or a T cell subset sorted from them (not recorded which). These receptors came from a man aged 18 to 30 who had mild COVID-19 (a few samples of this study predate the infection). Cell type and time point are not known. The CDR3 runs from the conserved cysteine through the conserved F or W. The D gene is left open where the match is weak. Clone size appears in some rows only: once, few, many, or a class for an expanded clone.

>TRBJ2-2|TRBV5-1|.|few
CASSAGQYTGELFF
TGCGCCAGCAGCGCGGGACAGTACACCGGGGAGCTGTTTTTT
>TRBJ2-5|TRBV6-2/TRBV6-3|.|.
CASSYRMSGTQETQYF
TGTGCCAGCAGTTACAGGATGTCTGGTACCCAAGAGACCCAGTACTTC
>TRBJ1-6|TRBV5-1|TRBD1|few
CASSLTAGGESPLHF
TGCGCCAGCAGCTTGACGGCAGGGGGCGAGTCACCCCTCCACTTT
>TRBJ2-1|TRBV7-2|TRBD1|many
CASSRPGQGYNEQFF
TGTGCCAGCAGCCGTCCGGGACAGGGATACAATGAGCAGTTCTTC
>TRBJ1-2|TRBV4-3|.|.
CASSQDRERSYGYTF
TGCGCCAGCAGCCAAGATCGTGAGAGGAGCTATGGCTACACCTTC
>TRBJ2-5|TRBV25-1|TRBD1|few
CASSQTPGQGYQETQYF
TGTGCCAGCAGTCAAACCCCGGGACAGGGGTACCAAGAGACCCAGTACTTC
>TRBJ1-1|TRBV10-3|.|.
CAIRGRPDMNTEAFF
TGTGCCATCAGGGGACGGCCCGATATGAACACTGAAGCTTTCTTT
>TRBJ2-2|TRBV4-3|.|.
CASSRGVGSTGELFF
TGCGCCAGCAGCCGGGGGGTGGGATCCACCGGGGAGCTGTTTTTT
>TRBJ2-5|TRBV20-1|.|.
CSAPRGFRETQYF
TGCAGTGCCCCTAGAGGGTTTCGAGAGACCCAGTACTTC
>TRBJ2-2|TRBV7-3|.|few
CASSLRPPTATIGELFF
TGTGCCAGCAGCTTAAGACCCCCGACAGCGACAATCGGGGAGCTGTTTTTT
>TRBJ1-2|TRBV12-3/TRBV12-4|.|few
CASSTGSPNYGYTF
TGTGCCAGCAGCACAGGGTCCCCTAACTATGGCTACACCTTC
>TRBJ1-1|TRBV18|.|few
CASLRGRNTEAFF
TGTGCCAGCCTGCGGGGCCGGAACACTGAAGCTTTCTTT
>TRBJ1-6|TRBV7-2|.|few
CASRMAGTTYNSPLHF
TGTGCCAGCCGCATGGCCGGGACAACCTATAATTCACCCCTCCACTTT
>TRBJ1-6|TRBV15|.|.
CATSRDPGYDSPLHF
TGTGCCACCAGCAGAGATCCCGGGTACGATTCACCCCTCCACTTT
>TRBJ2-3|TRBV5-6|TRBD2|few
CASSLAGGLTDTQYF
TGTGCCAGCAGCTTGGCGGGGGGGCTCACAGATACGCAGTATTTT
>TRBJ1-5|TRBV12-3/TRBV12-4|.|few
CASSSVRTPQHF
TGTGCCAGCAGTTCGGTCAGGACGCCCCAGCATTTT
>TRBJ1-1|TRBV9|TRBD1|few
CASTRDRANTEAFF
TGTGCCAGCACCCGGGACAGGGCGAACACTGAAGCTTTCTTT
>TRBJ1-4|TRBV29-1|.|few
CSVEQAGAGNEKLFF
TGCAGCGTTGAACAGGCCGGAGCGGGTAATGAAAAACTGTTTTTT
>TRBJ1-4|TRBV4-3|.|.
CASSQEGPALNEKLFF
TGCGCCAGCAGCCAAGAGGGGCCGGCCTTAAATGAAAAACTGTTTTTT
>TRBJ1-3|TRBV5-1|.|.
CASILAGPLNTIYF
TGCGCCAGCATCTTGGCCGGCCCGTTGAACACCATATATTTT
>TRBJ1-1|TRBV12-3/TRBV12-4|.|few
CASSSPGGLNTEAFF
TGTGCCAGCAGTTCCCCTGGGGGACTGAACACTGAAGCTTTCTTT
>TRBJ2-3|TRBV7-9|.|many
CASSAFGGWDTDTQYF
TGTGCCAGCAGCGCGTTTGGGGGTTGGGACACAGATACGCAGTATTTT
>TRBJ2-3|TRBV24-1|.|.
CATSDLDTNTDTQYF
TGTGCCACCAGTGATTTGGACACCAACACAGATACGCAGTATTTT
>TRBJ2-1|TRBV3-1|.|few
CASSAPGSGQFF
TGTGCCAGCAGCGCCCCAGGGAGTGGGCAGTTCTTC
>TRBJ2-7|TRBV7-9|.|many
CASSLSTLLGQQYF
TGTGCCAGCAGCTTATCTACCTTATTGGGACAGCAGTACTTC
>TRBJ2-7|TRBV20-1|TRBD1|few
CSATGGSYEQYF
TGCAGTGCTACAGGGGGCTCCTACGAGCAGTACTTC
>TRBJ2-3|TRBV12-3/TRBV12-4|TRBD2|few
CASSPGLGTNTQYF
TGTGCCAGCAGTCCGGGACTAGGCACAAATACGCAGTATTTT
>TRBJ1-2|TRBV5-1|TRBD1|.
CASRSPGQHGYTF
TGCGCCAGCAGGTCGCCGGGACAGCATGGCTACACCTTC
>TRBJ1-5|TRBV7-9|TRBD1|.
CASSQAGTGVHQPQHF
TGTGCCAGCAGCCAGGCCGGGACAGGGGTACATCAGCCCCAGCATTTT
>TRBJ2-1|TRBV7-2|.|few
CASSITGYNEQFF
TGTGCCAGCAGCATAACAGGGTACAATGAGCAGTTCTTC
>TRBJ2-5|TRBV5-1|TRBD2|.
CASRLAGGYQETQYF
TGCGCCAGCAGACTAGCGGGGGGGTACCAAGAGACCCAGTACTTC
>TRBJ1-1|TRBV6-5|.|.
CASSYTRAVNTEAFF
TGTGCCAGCAGTTACACCAGGGCAGTGAACACTGAAGCTTTCTTT
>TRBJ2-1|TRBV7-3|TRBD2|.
CASSLVQLTGTRSYNEQFF
TGTGCCAGCAGCTTAGTACAACTTACCGGGACTAGGTCCTACAATGAGCAGTTCTTC
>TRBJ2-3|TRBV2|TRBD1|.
CASSAGTGVNTQYF
TGTGCCAGCAGCGCGGGGACAGGTGTAAATACGCAGTATTTT
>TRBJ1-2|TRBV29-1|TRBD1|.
CSVRDRANYGYTF
TGCAGCGTCAGGGACAGAGCTAACTATGGCTACACCTTC
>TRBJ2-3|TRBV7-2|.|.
CASSLEGGGTDTQYF
TGTGCCAGCAGCTTAGAGGGCGGGGGCACAGATACGCAGTATTTT
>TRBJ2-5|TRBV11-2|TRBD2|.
CASSLGGAGGNQETQYF
TGTGCCAGCAGCTTAGGTGGAGCGGGGGGGAACCAAGAGACCCAGTACTTC
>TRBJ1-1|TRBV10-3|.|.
CATLVTANTEAFF
TGTGCCACCCTAGTGACAGCGAACACTGAAGCTTTCTTT
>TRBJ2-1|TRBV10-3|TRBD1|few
CATGTNRGGFF
TGTGCCACCGGGACCAACAGGGGCGGTTTCTTC
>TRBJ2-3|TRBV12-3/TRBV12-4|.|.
CASSLGSPATTQYF
TGTGCCAGCAGTTTGGGGTCCCCCGCTACGACGCAGTATTTT
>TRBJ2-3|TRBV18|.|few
CASSPPPMADTQYF
TGTGCCAGCTCACCTCCTCCCATGGCAGATACGCAGTATTTT
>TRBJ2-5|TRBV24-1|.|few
CATSDRTDQETQYF
TGTGCCACCAGTGACCGGACGGATCAAGAGACCCAGTACTTC
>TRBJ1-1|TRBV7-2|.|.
CASNPQGWSTEAFF
TGTGCCAGCAACCCACAGGGTTGGAGCACTGAAGCTTTCTTT
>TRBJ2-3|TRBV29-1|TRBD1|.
CSVGPRQGADTQYF
TGCAGCGTTGGGCCGCGACAGGGGGCAGATACGCAGTATTTT
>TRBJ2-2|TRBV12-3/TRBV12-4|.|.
CASSISLLNTWELFF
TGTGCCAGCAGTATTAGCTTACTGAACACCTGGGAGCTGTTTTTT
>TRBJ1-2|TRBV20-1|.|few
CSALPREGLRGYTF
TGCAGTGCCCTCCCCAGGGAAGGGCTCCGGGGCTACACCTTC
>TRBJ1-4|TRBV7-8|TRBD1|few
CASSLYQGGKLFF
TGTGCCAGCAGCTTATACCAGGGGGGAAAACTGTTTTTT
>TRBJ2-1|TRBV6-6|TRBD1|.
CASSRQGGISYNEQFF
TGTGCCAGCAGCCGACAGGGGGGAATATCCTACAATGAGCAGTTCTTC
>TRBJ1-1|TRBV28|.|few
CASTEIRGTEAFF
TGTGCCAGCACCGAGATACGGGGCACTGAAGCTTTCTTT
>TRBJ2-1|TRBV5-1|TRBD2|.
CASGRLALTYNEQFF
TGCGCCAGCGGCAGACTAGCGCTAACCTACAATGAGCAGTTCTTC
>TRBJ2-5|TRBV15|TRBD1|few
CATSRDRTGEETQYF
TGTGCCACCAGCAGAGATAGGACAGGGGAAGAGACCCAGTACTTC